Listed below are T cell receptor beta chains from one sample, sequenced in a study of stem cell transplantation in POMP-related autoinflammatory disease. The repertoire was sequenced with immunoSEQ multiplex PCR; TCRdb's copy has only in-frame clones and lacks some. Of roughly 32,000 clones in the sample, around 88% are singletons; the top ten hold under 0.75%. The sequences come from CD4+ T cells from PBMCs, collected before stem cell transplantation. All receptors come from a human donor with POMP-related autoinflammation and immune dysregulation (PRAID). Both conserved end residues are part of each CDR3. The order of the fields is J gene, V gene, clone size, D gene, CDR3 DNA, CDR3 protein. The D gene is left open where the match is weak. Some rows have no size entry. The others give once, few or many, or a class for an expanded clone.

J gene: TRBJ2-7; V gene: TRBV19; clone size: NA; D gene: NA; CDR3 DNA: TGTGCCAGTAGTAGAGGGGGGAGCTCCTACGAGCAGTACTTC; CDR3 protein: CASSRGGSSYEQYF
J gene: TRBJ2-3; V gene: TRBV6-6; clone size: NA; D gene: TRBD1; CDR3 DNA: TGTGCCAGCAGTCAAACAGGGGGCAAAGCAGATACGCAGTATTTT; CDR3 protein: CASSQTGGKADTQYF
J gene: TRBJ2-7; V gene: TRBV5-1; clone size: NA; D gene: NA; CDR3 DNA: TGCGCCAGCAGCTTGGCCGGGAGAGACTACGAGCAGTACTTC; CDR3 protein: CASSLAGRDYEQYF
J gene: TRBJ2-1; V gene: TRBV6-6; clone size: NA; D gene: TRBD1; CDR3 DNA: TGTGCCAGCATTTGGGACAGGGGAGGCGAGCAGTTCTTC; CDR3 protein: CASIWDRGGEQFF
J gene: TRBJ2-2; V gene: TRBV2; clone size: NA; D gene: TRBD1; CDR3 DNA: TGTGCCAGCAGTGGGGCAGGGGGCAGGGGGGAGCTGTTTTTT; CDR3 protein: CASSGAGGRGELFF
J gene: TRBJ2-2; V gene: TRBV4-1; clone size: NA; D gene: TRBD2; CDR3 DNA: TGCGCCAGCAGCCAGTTAGCGGGAGGAGGCACCGGGGAGCTGTTTTTT; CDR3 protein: CASSQLAGGGTGELFF
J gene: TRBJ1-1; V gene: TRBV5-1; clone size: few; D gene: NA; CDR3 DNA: TGCGCCAGCAGTCACCCTGAGGGGCGGATCACTGAAGCTTTCTTT; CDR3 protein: CASSHPEGRITEAFF
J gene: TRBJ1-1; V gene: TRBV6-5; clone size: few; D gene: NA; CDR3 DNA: TGTGCCAGCAGTTCCACCTACAGGGTTAACACTGAAGCTTTCTTT; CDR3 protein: CASSSTYRVNTEAFF
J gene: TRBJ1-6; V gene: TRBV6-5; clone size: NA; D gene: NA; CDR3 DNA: TGTGCCAGCAGTTACTCGGGAAGGGGTGATTCACCCCTCCACTTT; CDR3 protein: CASSYSGRGDSPLHF
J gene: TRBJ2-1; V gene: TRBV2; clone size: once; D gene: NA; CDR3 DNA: TGTGCCAGCAACCGGGAGGGGGCGGGCCTAACCTACAATGAGCAGTTCTTC; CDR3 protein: CASNREGAGLTYNEQFF
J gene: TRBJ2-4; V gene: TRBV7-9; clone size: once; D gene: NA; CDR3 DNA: TGTGCCAGCAGCTTAGGGCTAGCCAAAAACATTCAGTACTTC; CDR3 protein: CASSLGLAKNIQYF
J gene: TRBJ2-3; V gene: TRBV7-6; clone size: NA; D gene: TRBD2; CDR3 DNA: TGTGCCAGCAGCCTCCGGCCGGGAGGAGATACGCAGTATTTT; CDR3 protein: CASSLRPGGDTQYF
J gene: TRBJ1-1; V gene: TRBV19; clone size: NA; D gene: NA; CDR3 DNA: TGTGCCAGTAGTAGTACCGACGACACTGAAGCTTTCTTT; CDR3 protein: CASSSTDDTEAFF
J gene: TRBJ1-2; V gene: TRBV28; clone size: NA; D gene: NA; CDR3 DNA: TGTGCCAGCAGTTTTCATGGTTATGGCTACACCTTC; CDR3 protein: CASSFHGYGYTF
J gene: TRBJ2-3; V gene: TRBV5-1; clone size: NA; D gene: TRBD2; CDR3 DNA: TGCGCCAGCCAAATAGCGGGAGTCACAGATACGCAGTATTTT; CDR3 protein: CASQIAGVTDTQYF
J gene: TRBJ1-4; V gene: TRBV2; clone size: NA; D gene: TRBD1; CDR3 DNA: TGTGCCAGCAGTGAATGGACAGGGAGGAATGAAAAACTGTTTTTT; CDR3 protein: CASSEWTGRNEKLFF
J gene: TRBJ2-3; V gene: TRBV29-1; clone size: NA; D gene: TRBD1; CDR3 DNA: TGCAGCGTTGTGGACAGGCCCTACACAGATACGCAGTATTTT; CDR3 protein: CSVVDRPYTDTQYF